What follows describes a single T cell receptor beta chain. Its target is unknown. Repertoires were generated with immunoSEQ multiplex PCR, while TCRdb's copy carries only in-frame clones and drops some. The sample has around 90,000 clones; around 80% are singletons. As to time point: cycle 4 day 1 (C4D1), after less than 7 weeks of nivolumab. Every patient relapsed after autologous stem cell transplantation, and brentuximab vedotin exposure varied. The patients, who had relapsed/refractory classical Hodgkin lymphoma, achieved best responses of complete response, partial response or progressive disease. V was pared by 3 bases and J by 8 bases, with 10 bases between. The CDR3 is 13 residues long. Germline V CDR1 and CDR2: MDHEN, SYDVKM. The sample originates from a study of PD-1 blockade in classical Hodgkin lymphoma. In the study overall: Patients were given intravenous nivolumab, 3 mg/kg, every 2 weeks. General study findings and limits: Healthy donors were reported to have higher baseline TCR diversity than newly diagnosed patients.

This sample comprised peripheral blood mononuclear cells (PBMCs), obtained before the fourth cycle of nivolumab. This receptor was identified in a human donor with classical Hodgkin lymphoma. The J gene is TRBJ1-4, the V gene TRBV28; unclear D gene. CDR3 coding DNA: TGTGCCAGCAGTTTTTCGAGAGGGGAAAAACTGTTTTTT. Protein: CASSFSRGEKLFF.